This T cell receptor beta chain is drawn from a study of cytomegalovirus exposure and HLA in healthy donors. The study, taken as a whole, reports: There were a few CMV-associated chains whose specificity for CMV antigens was confirmed in vitro. It is likely that the observed cluster of highly shared sequence variants was a sequencing artifact. Solely CMV serostatus was available to characterize immune exposure.

In nominal health when sampled, donors likely had unrecorded immune exposures nonetheless. With 60 Vbeta and 13 Jbeta primers, the PCR was carried out. Profiled with immunoSEQ multiplex PCR; TCRdb holds only in-frame clones, not every one. The data contain roughly 180,000 clones, about four fifths of them seen just once; the ten biggest clones take up 6%. As regards this clone: As yet, its antigen is unknown.

The material sequenced was PBMCs. The clonotype was recovered from a woman aged 30 to 39 in good health and CMV-seropositive.

Written as DNA, the CDR3 is TGTGCCAGCAGCTCCATGATAGCGGGCTGGTACAATGAGCAGTTCTTC. Its translation: CASSSMIAGWYNEQFF. The V gene is TRBV7-3, the J gene TRBJ2-1, with 7 bases that match TRBD2. The V and J ends lost 4 bases and 4 bases, in that order; junction bases with no gene match: 10. Germline assignment: CDR1 SGHTA and CDR2 FQGTGA. This CDR3 has 16 amino acids. Full variable domain (missing parts from reference TRBV7-3 and TRBJ2-1): GAGVSQTPSNKVTEKGKYVELRCDPISGHTALYWYRQSLGQGPEFLIYFQGTGAADDSGLPNDRFFAVRPEGSVSTLKIQRTERGDSAVYLCASSSMIAGWYNEQFFGPGTRLTVL.